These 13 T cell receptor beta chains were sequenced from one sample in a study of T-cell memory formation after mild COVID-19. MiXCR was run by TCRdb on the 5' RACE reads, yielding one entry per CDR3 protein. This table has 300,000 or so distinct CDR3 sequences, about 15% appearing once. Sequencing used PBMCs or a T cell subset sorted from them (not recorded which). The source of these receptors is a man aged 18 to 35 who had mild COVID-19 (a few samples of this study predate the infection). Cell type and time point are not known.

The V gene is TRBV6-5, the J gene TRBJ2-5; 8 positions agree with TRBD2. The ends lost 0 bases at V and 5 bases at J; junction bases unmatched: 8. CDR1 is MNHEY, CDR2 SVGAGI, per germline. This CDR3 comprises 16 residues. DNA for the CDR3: TGTGCCAGCAGTTACTCGATCGCGGGGGGAGATGAGACCCAGTACTTC. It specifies CASSYSIAGGDETQYF.

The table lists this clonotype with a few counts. CDR3 nucleotide sequence: TGCAGTGCGTACAGGGATGGTAGGACTGAAGCTTTCTTT. It specifies CSAYRDGRTEAFF. The chain has TRBV20-1 and TRBJ1-1; TRBD1 might be the D (6 bases). The V end was cut by 6 bases, the J end by 5 bases, with 16 bases between. Germline loops: CDR1 DFQATT, CDR2 SNEGSKA (reference sequence). The CDR3 covers 13 residues.

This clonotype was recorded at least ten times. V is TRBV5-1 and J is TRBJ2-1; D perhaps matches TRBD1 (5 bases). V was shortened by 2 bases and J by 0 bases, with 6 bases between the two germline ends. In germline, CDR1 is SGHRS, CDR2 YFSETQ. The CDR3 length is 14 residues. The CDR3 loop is CASSLTGSYNEQFF. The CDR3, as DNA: TGCGCCAGCAGCTTAACAGGCTCCTACAATGAGCAGTTCTTC.

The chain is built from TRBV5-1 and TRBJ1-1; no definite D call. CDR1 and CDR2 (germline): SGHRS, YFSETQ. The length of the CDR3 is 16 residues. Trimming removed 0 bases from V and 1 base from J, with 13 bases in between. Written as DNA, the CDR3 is TGCGCCAGCAGCTTGGCATTATCGGGAACGAACACTGAAGCTTTCTTT. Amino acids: CASSLALSGTNTEAFF.

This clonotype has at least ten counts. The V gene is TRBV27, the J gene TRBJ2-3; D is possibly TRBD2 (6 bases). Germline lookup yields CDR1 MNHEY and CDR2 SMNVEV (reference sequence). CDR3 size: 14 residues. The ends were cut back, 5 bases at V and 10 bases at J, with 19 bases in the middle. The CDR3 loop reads CASSEGLASGSQYF. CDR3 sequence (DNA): TGTGCCAGCAGTGAGGGACTGGCCTCCGGATCGCAGTATTTT.

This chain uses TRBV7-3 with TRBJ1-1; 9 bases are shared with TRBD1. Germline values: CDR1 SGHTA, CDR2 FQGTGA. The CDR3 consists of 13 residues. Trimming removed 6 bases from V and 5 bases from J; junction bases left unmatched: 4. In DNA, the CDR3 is TGTGCCAGCAGGGGACAGGGTGGGACTGAAGCTTTCTTT. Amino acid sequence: CASRGQGGTEAFF.

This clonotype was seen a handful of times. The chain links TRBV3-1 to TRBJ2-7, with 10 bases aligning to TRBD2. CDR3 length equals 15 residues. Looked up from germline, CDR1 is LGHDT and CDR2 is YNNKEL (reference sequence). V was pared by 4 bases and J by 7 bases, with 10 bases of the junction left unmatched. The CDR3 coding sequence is TGTGCCAGCAGCCCGTCGAGCGGGGGGGCCAATGAGCAGTACTTC. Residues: CASSPSSGGANEQYF.

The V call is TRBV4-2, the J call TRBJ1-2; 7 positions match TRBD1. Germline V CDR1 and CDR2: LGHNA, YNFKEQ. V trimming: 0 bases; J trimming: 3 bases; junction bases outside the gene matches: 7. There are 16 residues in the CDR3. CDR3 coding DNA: TGTGCCAGCAGCCAAGAGAACTCAGGGGGATACTATGGCTACACCTTC. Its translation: CASSQENSGGYYGYTF.

As DNA, the CDR3 is TGCAGTGCTAGCCGGGCGGACACCATATATTTT. As protein: CSASRADTIYF. The J gene is TRBJ1-3, the V gene TRBV20-1; D is unclear. V dropped 3 bases and J dropped 8 bases, with 8 bases sitting between them. This CDR3 contains 11 residues. In germline, CDR1 is DFQATT, CDR2 SNEGSKA (reference sequence).

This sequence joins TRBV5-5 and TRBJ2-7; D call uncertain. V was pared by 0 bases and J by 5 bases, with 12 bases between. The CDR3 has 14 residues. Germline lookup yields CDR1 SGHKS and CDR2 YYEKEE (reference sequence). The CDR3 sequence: CASSLDISWNEQYV. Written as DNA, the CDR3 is TGTGCCAGCAGCTTGGACATCTCTTGGAACGAGCAGTACGTC.

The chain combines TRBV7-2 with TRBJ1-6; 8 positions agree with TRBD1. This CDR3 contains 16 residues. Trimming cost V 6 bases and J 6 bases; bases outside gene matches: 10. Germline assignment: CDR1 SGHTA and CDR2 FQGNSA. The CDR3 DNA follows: TGTGCCAGCAGTCTCGTAGTAGGACAGGGTAATTCACCCCTCCACTTT. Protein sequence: CASSLVVGQGNSPLHF.

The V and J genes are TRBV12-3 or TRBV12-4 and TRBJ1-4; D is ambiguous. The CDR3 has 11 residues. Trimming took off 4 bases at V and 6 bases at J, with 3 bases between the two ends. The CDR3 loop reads CASSYYEKLFF. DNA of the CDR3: TGTGCCAGCAGTTACTATGAAAAACTGTTTTTT.

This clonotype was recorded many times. The CDR3 is CASSLRPPERRAFF. The CDR3 DNA sequence: TGTGCCAGCAGTTTACGCCCACCGGAACGTCGAGCTTTCTTT. The V call is TRBV12-3 or TRBV12-4, the J call TRBJ1-1; D ambiguous. Trimming cost V 2 bases and J 10 bases, with 17 bases left between them. The CDR3 length is 14 residues.